This T cell receptor (beta chain) was captured by sequencing in a study of blood T cell repertoires in COVID-19. As for the study in general: Sample material is recorded as cDNA or gDNA derived from T cells, B-cell-depleted T cells, or PBMCs.

Per germline, CDR1 SGHAT and CDR2 FQNNGV. The CDR3 runs to 15 residues. V lost 3 bases and J lost 5; bases outside the gene matches: 4. Method: immunoSEQ multiplex PCR; TCRdb's copy keeps in-frame clones and lacks some. The table has about 220,000 clones, 75% to 85% seen once. This clone was seen a single time. This sequence originates from a woman in her 70s with COVID-19, enrolled during active disease. This chain uses TRBV11-2 with TRBJ2-1; 10 nucleotides agree with TRBD2. The sample was peripheral blood. The CDR3 here is CASSFGLAEHNEQFF. In DNA, the CDR3 is TGTGCCAGCAGCTTTGGACTAGCGGAACACAATGAGCAGTTCTTC.